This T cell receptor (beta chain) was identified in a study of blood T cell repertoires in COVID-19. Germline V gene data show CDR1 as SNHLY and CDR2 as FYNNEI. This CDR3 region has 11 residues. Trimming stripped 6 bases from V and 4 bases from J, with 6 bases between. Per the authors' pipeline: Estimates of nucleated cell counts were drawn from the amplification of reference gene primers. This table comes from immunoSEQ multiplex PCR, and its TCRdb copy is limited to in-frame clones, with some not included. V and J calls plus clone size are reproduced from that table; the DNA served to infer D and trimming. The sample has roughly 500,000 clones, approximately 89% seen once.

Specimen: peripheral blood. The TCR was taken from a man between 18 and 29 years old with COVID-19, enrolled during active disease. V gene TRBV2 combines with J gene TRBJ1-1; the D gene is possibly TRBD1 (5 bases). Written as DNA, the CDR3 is TGTGCCAGCAGGGGGGGCACTGAAGCTTTCTTT. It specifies CASRGGTEAFF. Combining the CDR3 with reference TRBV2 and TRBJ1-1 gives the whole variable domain EPEVTQTPSHQVTQMGQEVILRCVPISNHLYFYWYRQILGQKVEFLVSFYNNEISEKSEIFDDQFSVERPDGSNFTLKIRSTKLEDSAMYFCASRGGTEAFFGQGTRLTVV.